The next 27 T cell receptor beta chains were all read from a single sample in a study of T cell changes during pregnancy in multiple sclerosis. Libraries were prepared by immunoSEQ multiplex PCR; TCRdb keeps only in-frame clonotypes and omits some of them. The sample contains about 87,000 clones, around 95% of which appear only once. Sample: peripheral blood, taken in the third trimester of pregnancy. These receptors were obtained from a female donor in good health, enrolled as a control in a pregnancy study.

The table lists this clone with a count of one. The rearrangement uses TRBV27 and TRBJ2-3; 10 bases are a match to TRBD2. Germline V gene data show CDR1 as MNHEY and CDR2 as SMNVEV (reference sequence). CDR3 length equals 14 residues. The trim removed 6 bases at V and 5 bases at J, leaving 5 bases unmatched. The CDR3 DNA is TGTGCCAGCAGCCACAGGACTAGCGGAGATACGCAGTATTTT. Protein product: CASSHRTSGDTQYF.

The chain employs TRBV6-5 and TRBJ2-7; the match to TRBD2 covers 7 bases. V shed 8 bases and J 6 bases; nucleotides not matched to a gene: 7. This CDR3 comprises 12 residues. Germline V gene data show CDR1 as MNHEY and CDR2 as SVGAGI. CDR3 sequence: CASRKGRVEQYF. The DNA for the CDR3 is TGTGCCAGCCGGAAAGGGAGGGTCGAGCAGTACTTC.

The chain has TRBV28 and TRBJ1-5, with 8 bases lining up with TRBD1. V dropped 7 bases and J dropped 6; count of bases not matched to a gene: 8. Germline V gene data show CDR1 as MDHEN and CDR2 as SYDVKM. The CDR3 totals 14 residues. For the CDR3, the DNA is TGTGCCAGCACTCAGGACAGGGCTGGTCAGCCCCAGCATTTT. Amino acid sequence: CASTQDRAGQPQHF.

This chain links TRBV10-2 with TRBJ2-1; the match to TRBD1 covers 7 bases. Germline lookup yields CDR1 WSHSY and CDR2 SAAADI. The ends lost 8 bases at V and 6 bases at J; junction bases unmatched: 13. CDR3 size: 15 residues. This CDR3 is CASGDSLGSVNEQFF. Here the CDR3 DNA reads TGCGCCAGCGGGGACAGTTTGGGGTCGGTCAATGAGCAGTTCTTC.

This chain uses TRBV12-5 with TRBJ2-3, with 13 bases lining up with TRBD2. V lost 6 bases to trimming and J lost 5 bases; unmatched junction nucleotides: 8. The CDR3 runs to 16 residues. In germline, CDR1 is LGHNT, CDR2 FRNRAP. Here the CDR3 DNA reads TGTGCTAGTGGCCCCGGTGGGACTAGCGGGATAGATACGCAGTATTTT. Amino acid sequence: CASGPGGTSGIDTQYF.

The chain couples TRBV2 to TRBJ1-3; D is uncertain. Germline CDR1 and CDR2: SNHLY and FYNNEI. The CDR3 totals 16 residues. Trimming left V 5 bases short and J 0 bases short, with 14 bases between. CDR3 in amino acids: CASSLTTANSGNTIYF. CDR3 nucleotide sequence: TGTGCCAGCAGTTTGACAACCGCGAACTCTGGAAACACCATATATTTT.

This chain connects TRBV7-2 to TRBJ1-4; D remains ambiguous. The germline V gene encodes CDR1 SGHTA and CDR2 FQGNSA. There are 13 residues in the CDR3. Between the trimmed V and J ends, which lost 5 bases and 8 bases, there was a span of 12 bases. The CDR3 DNA reads TGTGCCAGCAGCCTTCCTGTGGGCGAAAAACTGTTTTTT. It encodes CASSLPVGEKLFF. Full variable domain (rest looked up from reference TRBV7-2 and TRBJ1-4): GAGVSQSPSNKVTEKGKDVELRCDPISGHTALYWYRQSLGQGLEFLIYFQGNSAPDKSGLPSDRFSAERTGGSVSTLTIQRTQQEDSAVYLCASSLPVGEKLFFGSGTQLSVL.

The chain combines TRBV19 with TRBJ1-1; D call uncertain. Trimming stripped 7 bases from V and 1 base from J, with 13 bases between. CDR3 length: 14 amino acids. Per germline, CDR1 LNHDA and CDR2 SQIVND (reference sequence). The CDR3 DNA reads as TGTGCCAGTATTTTAGGACGGGGGAACACTGAAGCTTTCTTT. Its translation is CASILGRGNTEAFF.

V and J are TRBV29-1 and TRBJ2-5, with D possibly TRBD2 on 6 matching bases. The CDR3 sequence is 12 residues long. The germline gives CDR1 SQVTM, CDR2 ANQGSEA. Trimming removed 7 bases from V and 3 bases from J, with 12 bases in between. CDR3 amino acids: CSGRLGKETQYF. The DNA for the CDR3 is TGCAGCGGGCGACTAGGGAAAGAGACCCAGTACTTC.

The V gene is TRBV25-1, the J gene TRBJ2-7, with D maybe TRBD1 (6 bases). Germline assignment: CDR1 MGHDK and CDR2 SYGVNS. V was clipped by 7 bases and J by 2 bases, with 18 bases between them. This CDR3 has 15 amino acids. CDR3 nucleotides: TGTGCCAGCAACCCCCCGCAGGGGCTTACCTACGAGCAGTACTTC. It specifies CASNPPQGLTYEQYF.

A single count supports this clone. The rearrangement joins TRBV4-1 to TRBJ1-2; D remains unclear. CDR1 is MGHRA and CDR2 is YSYEKL in the germline V gene. The V end lost 0 bases, the J end lost 5 bases, and 16 bases lay between the germline ends. The CDR3 consists of 16 residues. As DNA, the CDR3 is TGCGCCAGCAGCCAAGAACTTTCAGGCCTAAGATATGGCTACACCTTC. This sequence encodes CASSQELSGLRYGYTF.

The chain recombines TRBV18 with TRBJ2-7, with 8 bases lining up with TRBD2. Germline V lookup: CDR1 KGHSH, CDR2 LQKENI. The CDR3 covers 16 residues. Trimming at V came to 3 bases and at J to 9 bases, leaving 16 bases not matched to a gene. CDR3 bases: TGTGCCAGCTCACCCGCCGGGGGGGCGGGAGAGGTTTGGCAGTACTTC. It translates to CASSPAGGAGEVWQYF.

V is TRBV27 and J is TRBJ1-5; weak D call: TRBD1 (5 bases). V dropped 5 bases and J dropped 5 bases, with 13 bases sitting between them. The CDR3 extends over 14 amino acids. CDR1 MNHEY and CDR2 SMNVEV come from the germline V gene (reference sequence). CDR3 bases: TGTGCCAGCAGTCCACAGGAAACAGATCAGCCCCAGCATTTT. This translates into CASSPQETDQPQHF.

This chain connects TRBV15 to TRBJ2-7; 9 bases are shared with TRBD1. Looked up from germline, CDR1 is LNHNV and CDR2 is YYDKDF (reference sequence). The CDR3 has 14 residues. The J segment lost 7 bases and the V segment lost 6 bases, leaving 10 bases of the junction unmatched. The CDR3 is CATSTRDRVSEQYF. In nucleotides, the CDR3 is TGTGCCACCAGTACCCGGGACAGGGTTTCGGAGCAGTACTTC.

This chain joins TRBV30 and TRBJ2-5; a possible D gene is TRBD2 (5 bases). V was clipped by 3 bases and J by 5 bases, with 13 bases between them. CDR1 is GTSNPN and CDR2 is SVGIG in the germline V gene (reference sequence). The CDR3 has 13 amino acids. CDR3 bases: TGTGCCTGGAGCACTAAGCGCGGGGAGACCCAGTACTTC. It yields the protein CAWSTKRGETQYF.

The chain carries TRBV18 and TRBJ2-7; tentatively, D is TRBD2 (6 bases). V was cut by 2 bases and J by 7 bases, with 15 bases left in between. The CDR3 covers 14 residues. Germline CDR1 is KGHSH and CDR2 is LQKENI. The CDR3 reads CASSPAGSAGEQYF. The CDR3 DNA sequence: TGTGCCAGCTCACCAGCGGGATCGGCGGGGGAGCAGTACTTC.

The chain uses TRBV6-1 and TRBJ1-1; D ambiguous. Germline lookup yields CDR1 MNHNS and CDR2 SASEGT. The CDR3 spans 15 residues. Deletions cut 5 bases from V and 1 base from J, with 14 bases between. The DNA for the CDR3 is TGTGCCAGCAGTTTTCCGGGGATGAAGAACACTGAAGCTTTCTTT. Residues: CASSFPGMKNTEAFF.

V is TRBV29-1 and J is TRBJ2-3; 13 nucleotides align to TRBD2. Trimming took 4 bases from V and 4 from J; bases not matched to a gene: 5. Germline CDR1 reads SQVTM; CDR2 reads ANQGSEA. This CDR3 has 15 residues. The CDR3 region has the DNA TGCAGCGTTGGGACTAGCGGGAGCGGGTCAGATACGCAGTATTTT. Protein product: CSVGTSGSGSDTQYF.

The CDR3: CASSFLAGEGQGYTF. The CDR3 DNA sequence: TGTGCCAGCAGTTTCCTCGCAGGGGAGGGGCAAGGCTACACCTTC. This chain uses TRBV28 with TRBJ1-2, with a tentative D call TRBD1 (6 bases). V was pared by 3 bases and J by 8 bases, with 19 bases between. The CDR3 sequence is 15 residues long. The germline CDR1 and CDR2 sequences are MDHEN and SYDVKM.

The V gene is TRBV5-1, the J gene TRBJ2-6, with D maybe TRBD2 (5 bases). The CDR3 runs to 17 residues. Germline V gene data show CDR1 as SGHRS and CDR2 as YFSETQ. V lost 4 bases and J lost 0, with 14 bases in between. DNA of the CDR3: TGCGCCAGCAGCCCGGGATTTCCGAGCTCTGGGGCCAACGTCCTGACTTTC. Translating gives CASSPGFPSSGANVLTF.

The chain uses TRBV13 and TRBJ2-1, with 8 bases identical to TRBD2. This CDR3 contains 17 residues. Germline lookup yields CDR1 PRHDT and CDR2 FYEKMQ (reference sequence). Germline trimming cut 4 bases from V and 0 bases from J; bases unmatched to any gene: 8. The CDR3 DNA follows: TGTGCCAGCAGCTCCCGACGGACTAGCAGCTCCTACAATGAGCAGTTCTTC. It codes for CASSSRRTSSSYNEQFF.

The V call is TRBV28, the J call TRBJ1-2; D call uncertain. Trimming took 2 bases from V and 3 from J, leaving 13 bases between them. The CDR3 is 15 amino acids. Germline-derived CDR1 and CDR2 are MDHEN and SYDVKM. The CDR3 coding sequence is TGTGCCAGCAGTTTAAACGACGGGAGGGACTATGGCTACACCTTC. Translating gives CASSLNDGRDYGYTF.

The V call is TRBV5-1, the J call TRBJ2-6; D is ambiguous. The CDR3 extends over 12 amino acids. The germline V gene encodes CDR1 SGHRS and CDR2 YFSETQ. The V and J ends lost 7 bases and 6 bases respectively, with 8 bases between them. In nucleotides, the CDR3 is TGCGCCAGCGCGAAAGAGGCCAACGTCCTGACTTTC. Translated, it gives CASAKEANVLTF.

This clone has a single count. V and J are TRBV7-2 and TRBJ2-3; weak D call: TRBD1 (5 bases). This CDR3 spans 16 amino acids. The ends were cut back, 6 bases at V and 2 bases at J, with 18 bases in the middle. Germline V gene sequence: CDR1 SGHTA, CDR2 FQGNSA. Here the CDR3 DNA reads TGTGCCAGCAGGCCCCCAGGGTCGCTGTTCACAGATACGCAGTATTTT. It yields the protein CASRPPGSLFTDTQYF.

This clone is a singleton in its sample. This chain uses TRBV6-5 with TRBJ2-2, with 7 bases that match TRBD1. From germline, CDR1 is MNHEY and CDR2 SVGAGI. The CDR3 covers 14 residues. The junction had 8 bases not matched to a gene; V was cut back by 10 bases and J by 3 bases. In DNA form, the CDR3 reads TGTGCCACAGGGGGACAGAGCTACACCGGGGAGCTGTTTTTT. It yields the protein CATGGQSYTGELFF.

The V and J genes are TRBV10-3 and TRBJ1-2; possible D gene TRBD1, 5 bases. This CDR3 comprises 16 residues. Looked up from germline, CDR1 is ENHRY and CDR2 is SYGVKD. V was cut by 0 bases and J by 8 bases, with 19 bases left in between. Here the CDR3 DNA reads TGTGCCATCAGTGAGTCAGTCAGGGTATCTACGGAGGGCTACACCTTC. This gives the protein CAISESVRVSTEGYTF.

This chain joins TRBV6-6 and TRBJ2-2; 10 nucleotides line up with TRBD2. The germline CDR1 and CDR2 sequences are MNHNY and SVGAGI (reference sequence). The CDR3 runs to 15 residues. Trimming at V came to 4 bases and at J to 8 bases, leaving 7 bases not matched to a gene. CDR3 region: CASSSSGSSGGELFF. The CDR3 coding sequence is TGTGCCAGCAGTTCTAGCGGGAGTTCGGGAGGGGAGCTGTTTTTT.